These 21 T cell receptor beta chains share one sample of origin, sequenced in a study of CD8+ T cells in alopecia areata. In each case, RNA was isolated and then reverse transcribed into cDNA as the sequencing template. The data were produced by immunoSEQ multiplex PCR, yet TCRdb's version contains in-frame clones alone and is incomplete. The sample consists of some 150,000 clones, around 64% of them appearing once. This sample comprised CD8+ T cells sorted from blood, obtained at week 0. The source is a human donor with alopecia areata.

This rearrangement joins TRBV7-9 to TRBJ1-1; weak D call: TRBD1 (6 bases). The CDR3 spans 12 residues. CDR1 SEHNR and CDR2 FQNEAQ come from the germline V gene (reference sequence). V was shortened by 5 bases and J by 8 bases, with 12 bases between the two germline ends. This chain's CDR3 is CASSQTGSEAFF. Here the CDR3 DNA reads TGTGCCAGCAGCCAAACAGGGTCGGAAGCTTTCTTT.

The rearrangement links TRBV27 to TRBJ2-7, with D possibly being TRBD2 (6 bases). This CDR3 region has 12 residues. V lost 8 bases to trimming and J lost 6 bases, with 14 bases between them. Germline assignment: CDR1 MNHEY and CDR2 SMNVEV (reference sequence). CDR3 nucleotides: TGTGCCAGCCGGGCGGGGCCCGGCGAGCAGTACTTC. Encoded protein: CASRAGPGEQYF.

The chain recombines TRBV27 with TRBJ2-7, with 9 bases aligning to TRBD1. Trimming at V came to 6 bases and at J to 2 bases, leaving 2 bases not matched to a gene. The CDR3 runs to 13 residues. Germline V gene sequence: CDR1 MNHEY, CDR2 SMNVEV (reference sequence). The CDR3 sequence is CASSYRGPYEQYF. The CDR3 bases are TGTGCCAGCAGCTACAGGGGGCCCTACGAGCAGTACTTC.

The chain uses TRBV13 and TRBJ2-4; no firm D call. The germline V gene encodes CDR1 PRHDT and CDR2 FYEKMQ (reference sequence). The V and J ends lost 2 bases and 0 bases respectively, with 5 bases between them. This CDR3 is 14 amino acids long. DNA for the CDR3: TGTGCCAGCAGCTTAAGCGAAGCCAAAAACATTCAGTACTTC. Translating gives CASSLSEAKNIQYF.

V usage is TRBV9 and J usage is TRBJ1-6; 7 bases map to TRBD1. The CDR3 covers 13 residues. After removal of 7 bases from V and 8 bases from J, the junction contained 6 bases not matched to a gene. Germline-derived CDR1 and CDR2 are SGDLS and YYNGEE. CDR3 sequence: CASGGTDHSPLHF. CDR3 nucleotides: TGTGCCAGCGGCGGGACAGATCATTCACCCCTCCACTTT.

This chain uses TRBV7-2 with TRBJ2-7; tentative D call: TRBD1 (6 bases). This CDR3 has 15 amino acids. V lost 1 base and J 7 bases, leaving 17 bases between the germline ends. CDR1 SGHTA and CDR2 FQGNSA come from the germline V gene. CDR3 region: CASSLGPQGLGEQYF. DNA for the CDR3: TGTGCCAGCAGCTTAGGCCCACAGGGTTTGGGAGAGCAGTACTTC.

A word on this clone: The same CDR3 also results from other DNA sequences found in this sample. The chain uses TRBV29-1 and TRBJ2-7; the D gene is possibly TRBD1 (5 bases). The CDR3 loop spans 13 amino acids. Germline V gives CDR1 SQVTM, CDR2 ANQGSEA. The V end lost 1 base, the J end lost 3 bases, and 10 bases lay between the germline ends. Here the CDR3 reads CSVEGDRDYEQYF. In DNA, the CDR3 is TGCAGCGTTGAAGGTGACAGAGACTACGAGCAGTACTTC.

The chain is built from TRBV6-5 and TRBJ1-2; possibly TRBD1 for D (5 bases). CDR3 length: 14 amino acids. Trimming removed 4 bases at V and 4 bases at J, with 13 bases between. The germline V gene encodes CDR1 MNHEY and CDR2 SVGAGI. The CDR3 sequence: CASSFYSGGYGYTF. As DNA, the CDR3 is TGTGCCAGCAGTTTCTACAGCGGGGGCTATGGCTACACCTTC.

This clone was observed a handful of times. The CDR3 sequence is CASSNRGGGYTF. The CDR3 DNA reads TGTGCCAGCAGCAACAGGGGCGGTGGCTACACCTTC. This chain joins TRBV7-9 and TRBJ1-2, with 7 bases matching TRBD1. CDR1 is SEHNR, CDR2 FQNEAQ, per germline (reference sequence). This CDR3 is 12 amino acids long. V was clipped by 5 bases and J by 7 bases; unmatched bases: 4.

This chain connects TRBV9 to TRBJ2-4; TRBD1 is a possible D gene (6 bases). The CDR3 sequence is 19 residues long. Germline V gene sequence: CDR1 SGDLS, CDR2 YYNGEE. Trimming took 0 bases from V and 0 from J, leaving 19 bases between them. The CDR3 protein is CASSVATEGDSIAKNIQYF. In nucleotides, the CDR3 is TGTGCCAGCAGCGTAGCTACAGAGGGGGATAGTATAGCCAAAAACATTCAGTACTTC.

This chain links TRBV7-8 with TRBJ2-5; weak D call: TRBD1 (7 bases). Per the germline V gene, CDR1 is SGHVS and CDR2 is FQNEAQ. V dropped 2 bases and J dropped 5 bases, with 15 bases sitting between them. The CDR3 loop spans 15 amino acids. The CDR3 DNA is TGTGCCAGCAGCTTACCGGCAGGGGGACTGGAGACCCAGTACTTC. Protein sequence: CASSLPAGGLETQYF.

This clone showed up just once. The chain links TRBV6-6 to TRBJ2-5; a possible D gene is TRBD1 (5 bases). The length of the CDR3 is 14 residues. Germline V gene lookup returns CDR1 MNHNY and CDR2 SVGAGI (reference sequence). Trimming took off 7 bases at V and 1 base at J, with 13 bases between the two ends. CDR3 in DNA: TGTGCCAGCACCCCCACAGGATTCCAAGAGACCCAGTACTTC. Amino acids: CASTPTGFQETQYF.

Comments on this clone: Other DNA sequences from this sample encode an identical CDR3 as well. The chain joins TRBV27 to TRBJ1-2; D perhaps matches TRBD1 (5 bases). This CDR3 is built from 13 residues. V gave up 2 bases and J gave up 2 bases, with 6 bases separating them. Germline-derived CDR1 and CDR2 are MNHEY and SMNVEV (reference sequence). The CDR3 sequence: CASSLGGNYGYTF. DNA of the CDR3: TGTGCCAGCAGTTTAGGGGGGAACTATGGCTACACCTTC.

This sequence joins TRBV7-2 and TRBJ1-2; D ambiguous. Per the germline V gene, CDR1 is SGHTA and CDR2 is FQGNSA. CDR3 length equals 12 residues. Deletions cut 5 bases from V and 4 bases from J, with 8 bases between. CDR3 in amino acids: CASSQVTYGYTF. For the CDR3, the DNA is TGTGCCAGCAGCCAGGTGACCTATGGCTACACCTTC.

CDR3 DNA: TGTGCCAGCAGCTTATTATCAGAACAAGAGACCCAGTACTTC. Protein product: CASSLLSEQETQYF. The chain links TRBV7-9 to TRBJ2-5; D is undetermined. Germline CDR1 is SEHNR and CDR2 is FQNEAQ (reference sequence). The CDR3 loop spans 14 amino acids. The germline V and J ends were trimmed by 2 bases and 2 bases, with 9 bases remaining between them.

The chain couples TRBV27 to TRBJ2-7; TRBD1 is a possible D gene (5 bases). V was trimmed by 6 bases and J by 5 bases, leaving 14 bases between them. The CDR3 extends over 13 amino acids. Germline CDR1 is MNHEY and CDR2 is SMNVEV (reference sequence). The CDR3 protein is CASRDMGTDEQYF. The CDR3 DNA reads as TGTGCCAGCAGGGACATGGGTACGGACGAGCAGTACTTC.

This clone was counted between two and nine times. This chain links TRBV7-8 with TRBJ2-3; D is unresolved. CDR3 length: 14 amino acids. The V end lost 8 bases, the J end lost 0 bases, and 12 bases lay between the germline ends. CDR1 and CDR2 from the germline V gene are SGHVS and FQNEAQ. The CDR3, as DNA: TGTGCCAGCCTACCAACCCCTAGCACAGATACGCAGTATTTT. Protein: CASLPTPSTDTQYF. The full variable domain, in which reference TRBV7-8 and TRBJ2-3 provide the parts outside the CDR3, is GAGVSQSPRYKVAKRGQDVALRCDPISGHVSLFWYQQALGQGPEFLTYFQNEAQLDKSGLPSDRFFAERPEGSVSTLKIQRTQQEDSAVYLCASLPTPSTDTQYFGPGTRLTVL.

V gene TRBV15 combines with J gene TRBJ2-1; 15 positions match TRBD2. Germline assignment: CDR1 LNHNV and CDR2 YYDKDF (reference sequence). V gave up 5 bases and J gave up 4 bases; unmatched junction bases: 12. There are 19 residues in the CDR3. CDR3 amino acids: CATSPPGTSGGTLYNEQFF. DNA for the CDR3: TGTGCCACCAGCCCGCCCGGGACTAGCGGGGGGACCCTATACAATGAGCAGTTCTTC.

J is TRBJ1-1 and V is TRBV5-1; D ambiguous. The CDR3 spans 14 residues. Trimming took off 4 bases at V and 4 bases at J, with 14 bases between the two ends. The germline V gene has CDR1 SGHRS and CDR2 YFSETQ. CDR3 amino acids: CASSVDPGSTEAFF. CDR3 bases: TGCGCCAGCAGCGTCGACCCCGGGAGCACTGAAGCTTTCTTT. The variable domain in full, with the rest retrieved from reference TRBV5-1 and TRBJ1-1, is KAGVTQTPRYLIKTRGQQVTLSCSPISGHRSVSWYQQTPGQGLQFLFEYFSETQRNKGNFPGRFSGRQFSNSRSEMNVSTLELGDSALYLCASSVDPGSTEAFFGQGTRLTVV.

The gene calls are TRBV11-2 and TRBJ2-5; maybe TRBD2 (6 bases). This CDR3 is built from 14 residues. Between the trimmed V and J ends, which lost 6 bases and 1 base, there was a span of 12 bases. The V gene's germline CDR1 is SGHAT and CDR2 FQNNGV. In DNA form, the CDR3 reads TGTGCCAGCAGTTCTTGGACTACCCAAGAGACCCAGTACTTC. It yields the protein CASSSWTTQETQYF.

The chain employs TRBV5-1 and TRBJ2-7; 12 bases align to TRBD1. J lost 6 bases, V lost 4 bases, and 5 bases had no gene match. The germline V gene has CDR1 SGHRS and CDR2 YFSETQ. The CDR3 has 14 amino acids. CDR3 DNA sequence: TGCGCCAGCAGCCTCGGGACAGGGGGCTTCGAGCAGTACTTC. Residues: CASSLGTGGFEQYF.